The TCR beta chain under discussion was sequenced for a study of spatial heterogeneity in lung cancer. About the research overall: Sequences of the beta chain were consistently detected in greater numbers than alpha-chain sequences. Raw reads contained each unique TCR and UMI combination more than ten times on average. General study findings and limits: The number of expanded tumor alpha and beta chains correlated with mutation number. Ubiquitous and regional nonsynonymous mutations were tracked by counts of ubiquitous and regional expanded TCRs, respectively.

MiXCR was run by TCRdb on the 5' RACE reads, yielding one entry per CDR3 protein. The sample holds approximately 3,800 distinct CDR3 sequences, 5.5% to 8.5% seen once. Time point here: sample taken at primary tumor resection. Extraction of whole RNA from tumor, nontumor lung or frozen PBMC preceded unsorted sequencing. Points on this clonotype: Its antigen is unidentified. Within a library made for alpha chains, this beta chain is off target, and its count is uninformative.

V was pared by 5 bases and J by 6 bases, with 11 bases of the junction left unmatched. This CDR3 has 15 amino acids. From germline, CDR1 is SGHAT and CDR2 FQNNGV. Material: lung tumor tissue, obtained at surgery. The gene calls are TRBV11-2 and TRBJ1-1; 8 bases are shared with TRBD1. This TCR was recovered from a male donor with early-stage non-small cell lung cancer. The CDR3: CASSTRTGWSSEAFF. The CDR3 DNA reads TGTGCCAGCAGCACGCGGACAGGGTGGAGTTCTGAAGCTTTCTTT.